These T cell receptor beta chains were read from a single sample in a study of cytomegalovirus exposure and HLA in healthy donors. Some clones are missing from TCRdb's copy, which holds only in-frame ones; the method was immunoSEQ multiplex PCR. The table has about 96,000 clones, around 74% seen once. The sample taken for sequencing was PBMCs. The receptors were gathered from a woman in her 70s in good health and CMV-seropositive. Each CDR3 is given with its conserved first and last residue. The D gene is left open where the match is weak. Expanded clones are given a class, and other clones once, few, many or no size at all.

d_gene: .
j_gene: TRBJ2-5
abundance: .
v_gene: TRBV5-1
CDR3aa: CASSHASGTRETQYF
CDR3nt: TGCGCCAGCAGCCACGCCTCCGGGACTCGAGAGACCCAGTACTTC

d_gene: .
j_gene: TRBJ2-1
abundance: .
v_gene: TRBV18
CDR3aa: CASSGGFEYNEQFF
CDR3nt: TGTGCCAGCTCCGGAGGTTTTGAGTACAATGAGCAGTTCTTC

d_gene: .
j_gene: TRBJ2-3
abundance: .
v_gene: TRBV9
CDR3aa: CASSVDGSDSDTQYF
CDR3nt: TGTGCCAGCAGCGTAGATGGCTCGGACTCAGATACGCAGTATTTT

d_gene: .
j_gene: TRBJ2-7
abundance: .
v_gene: TRBV28
CDR3aa: CASSGRIEGYF
CDR3nt: TGTGCCAGCAGTGGTCGGATAGAGGGGTACTTC

d_gene: TRBD1
j_gene: TRBJ2-2
abundance: .
v_gene: TRBV7-2
CDR3aa: CASSVGQAYTGELFF
CDR3nt: TGTGCCAGCAGCGTGGGACAGGCATACACCGGGGAGCTGTTTTTT

d_gene: TRBD2
j_gene: TRBJ2-7
abundance: .
v_gene: TRBV5-4
CDR3aa: CASSSRLRTSDSYEQYF
CDR3nt: TGTGCCAGCAGCTCCCGGCTTAGGACTAGCGATTCCTACGAGCAGTACTTC

d_gene: TRBD2
j_gene: TRBJ2-3
abundance: .
v_gene: TRBV10-3
CDR3aa: CAAGGPNTDTQYF
CDR3nt: TGTGCCGCGGGGGGTCCAAACACAGATACGCAGTATTTT

d_gene: TRBD1
j_gene: TRBJ1-1
abundance: .
v_gene: TRBV27
CDR3aa: CASTLSRDSYMNTEAFF
CDR3nt: TGTGCCAGCACTCTATCCCGGGACAGTTACATGAACACTGAAGCTTTCTTT

d_gene: .
j_gene: TRBJ1-4
abundance: .
v_gene: TRBV28
CDR3aa: CASSPRPNEKLFF
CDR3nt: TGTGCCAGCAGTCCGCGGCCGAATGAAAAACTGTTTTTT

d_gene: .
j_gene: TRBJ1-6
abundance: .
v_gene: TRBV6-1
CDR3aa: CASISSGSGSPLHF
CDR3nt: TGTGCCAGCATATCGTCAGGGTCAGGTTCACCCCTCCACTTT

d_gene: TRBD1
j_gene: TRBJ1-4
abundance: .
v_gene: TRBV19
CDR3aa: CASSLVGTGFATNEKLFF
CDR3nt: TGTGCCAGTAGTCTCGTGGGGACAGGGTTTGCAACTAATGAAAAACTGTTTTTT

d_gene: TRBD1
j_gene: TRBJ2-2
abundance: .
v_gene: TRBV28
CDR3aa: CASRTGDIAGELFF
CDR3nt: TGTGCCAGCAGGACAGGGGACATCGCCGGGGAGCTGTTTTTT

d_gene: .
j_gene: TRBJ1-2
abundance: .
v_gene: TRBV27
CDR3aa: CASSLGGLDGYTF
CDR3nt: TGTGCCAGCAGTTTAGGGGGGTTGGATGGCTACACCTTC

d_gene: .
j_gene: TRBJ2-1
abundance: .
v_gene: TRBV7-3
CDR3aa: CASSLVGSSSYNEQFF
CDR3nt: TGTGCCAGCAGCCTCGTCGGGTCCAGCTCCTACAATGAGCAGTTCTTC

d_gene: .
j_gene: TRBJ1-5
abundance: few
v_gene: TRBV28
CDR3aa: CASSTPQLGQPQHF
CDR3nt: TGTGCCAGCAGTACCCCCCAGTTGGGCCAGCCCCAGCATTTT

d_gene: .
j_gene: TRBJ1-6
abundance: few
v_gene: TRBV7-2
CDR3aa: CASSRWGGTGGNSPLHF
CDR3nt: TGTGCCAGCAGCCGGTGGGGGGGCACCGGTGGTAATTCACCCCTCCACTTT

d_gene: .
j_gene: TRBJ2-1
abundance: .
v_gene: TRBV7-8
CDR3aa: CASSLKRLPNEQFF
CDR3nt: TGTGCCAGCAGCTTAAAGCGGCTACCCAATGAGCAGTTCTTC

d_gene: TRBD1
j_gene: TRBJ1-2
abundance: .
v_gene: TRBV25-1
CDR3aa: CASSPRGSNYGYTF
CDR3nt: TGTGCCAGCAGCCCCAGGGGGTCTAACTATGGCTACACCTTC

d_gene: TRBD2
j_gene: TRBJ2-3
abundance: .
v_gene: TRBV7-2
CDR3aa: CASSSGTSGGTDTQYF
CDR3nt: TGTGCCAGCAGCTCAGGGACTAGCGGGGGTACAGATACGCAGTATTTT

d_gene: .
j_gene: TRBJ2-3
abundance: .
v_gene: TRBV13
CDR3aa: CASSSSGTKKTDTQYF
CDR3nt: TGTGCCAGCAGCTCATCCGGGACAAAGAAGACAGATACGCAGTATTTT

d_gene: .
j_gene: TRBJ1-1
abundance: .
v_gene: TRBV7-9
CDR3aa: CASSLSNTEAFF
CDR3nt: TGTGCCAGCAGCTTGTCTAACACTGAAGCTTTCTTT

d_gene: .
j_gene: TRBJ2-7
abundance: few
v_gene: TRBV4-3
CDR3aa: CASSQVEGLGREQYF
CDR3nt: TGCGCCAGCAGCCAAGTTGAGGGATTAGGTCGCGAGCAGTACTTC

d_gene: TRBD2
j_gene: TRBJ2-3
abundance: .
v_gene: TRBV7-2
CDR3aa: CASSLLAGGPDTQYF
CDR3nt: TGTGCCAGCAGCTTACTAGCGGGGGGCCCCGATACGCAGTATTTT

d_gene: .
j_gene: TRBJ2-3
abundance: few
v_gene: TRBV15
CDR3aa: CATSKDRGAPGTDTQYF
CDR3nt: TGTGCCACCAGCAAAGACCGGGGGGCCCCTGGCACAGATACGCAGTATTTT

d_gene: .
j_gene: TRBJ2-5
abundance: .
v_gene: TRBV9
CDR3aa: CASSVSNQETQYF
CDR3nt: TGTGCCAGCAGCGTAAGCAACCAAGAGACCCAGTACTTC

d_gene: .
j_gene: TRBJ2-1
abundance: .
v_gene: TRBV5-1
CDR3aa: CASSLKGDEQFF
CDR3nt: TGCGCCAGCAGCTTGAAAGGGGATGAGCAGTTCTTC

d_gene: .
j_gene: TRBJ2-5
abundance: .
v_gene: TRBV11-1
CDR3aa: CASSLDPGGFQETQYF
CDR3nt: TGTGCCAGCAGCTTAGATCCAGGGGGGTTTCAAGAGACCCAGTACTTC

d_gene: .
j_gene: TRBJ2-1
abundance: .
v_gene: TRBV18
CDR3aa: CASSRFASSYNDQFF
CDR3nt: TGTGCCAGCTCACGTTTCGCTAGCTCCTACAATGATCAGTTCTTC

d_gene: .
j_gene: TRBJ1-5
abundance: .
v_gene: TRBV6-5
CDR3aa: CASSPQGGNQPQHF
CDR3nt: TGTGCCAGCAGTCCCCAGGGCGGCAATCAGCCCCAGCATTTT

d_gene: .
j_gene: TRBJ2-2
abundance: .
v_gene: TRBV7-7
CDR3aa: CASSLGRNTGELFF
CDR3nt: TGTGCTAGCAGCTTGGGCAGGAACACCGGGGAGCTGTTTTTT

d_gene: .
j_gene: TRBJ1-6
abundance: .
v_gene: TRBV5-1
CDR3aa: CASSPGLRNSPLHF
CDR3nt: TGCGCCAGCAGCCCGGGTCTAAGAAATTCACCCCTCCACTTT

d_gene: .
j_gene: TRBJ2-7
abundance: .
v_gene: TRBV4-2
CDR3aa: CASSQGYSYEQYF
CDR3nt: TGTGCCAGCAGCCAAGGCTACTCCTACGAGCAGTACTTC

d_gene: .
j_gene: TRBJ2-7
abundance: .
v_gene: TRBV30
CDR3aa: CAWSVLGRGTYEQYF
CDR3nt: TGTGCCTGGAGTGTATTAGGTAGGGGAACCTACGAGCAGTACTTC

d_gene: TRBD2
j_gene: TRBJ2-1
abundance: .
v_gene: TRBV29-1
CDR3aa: CSVDASGTYNEQFF
CDR3nt: TGCAGCGTTGATGCTAGCGGGACCTACAATGAGCAGTTCTTC

d_gene: TRBD1
j_gene: TRBJ2-7
abundance: .
v_gene: TRBV18
CDR3aa: CASSPGGTGGYEQYF
CDR3nt: TGTGCCAGCTCACCAGGAGGGACAGGGGGCTACGAGCAGTACTTC

d_gene: TRBD1
j_gene: TRBJ2-1
abundance: .
v_gene: TRBV18
CDR3aa: CASSPQPGTGSEQFF
CDR3nt: TGTGCCAGCTCACCACAGCCAGGGACAGGGAGTGAGCAGTTCTTC

d_gene: TRBD1
j_gene: TRBJ1-5
abundance: few
v_gene: TRBV5-1
CDR3aa: CASSYGQGAPQHF
CDR3nt: TGCGCCAGCAGCTACGGACAGGGGGCGCCCCAGCATTTT

d_gene: TRBD2
j_gene: TRBJ2-2
abundance: .
v_gene: TRBV2
CDR3aa: CASRLAANTGELFF
CDR3nt: TGTGCCAGCAGACTAGCGGCGAACACCGGGGAGCTGTTTTTT

d_gene: .
j_gene: TRBJ1-1
abundance: once
v_gene: TRBV19
CDR3aa: CASRGSGGTEAFF
CDR3nt: TGTGCCAGTAGGGGAAGTGGGGGCACTGAGGCTTTCTTT

d_gene: .
j_gene: TRBJ2-7
abundance: .
v_gene: TRBV28
CDR3aa: CASNNPGLTYEQYF
CDR3nt: TGTGCCAGCAACAATCCGGGACTCACCTACGAGCAGTACTTC